This is a list of T cell receptor beta chains from one sample in a study of CD8 T cells in ankylosing spondylitis. TCRdb re-called the 5' RACE reads through MiXCR, storing one row per CDR3 protein. The sample consists of about 340,000 distinct CDR3 sequences, approximately 15% of them appearing once. The sample taken for sequencing was blood, either unsorted or a sorted T cell fraction (not recorded which). Source of these receptors: a male donor with ankylosing spondylitis or in good health (not recorded which). Each CDR3 is given with its conserved first and last residue. D genes are given only for firm matches. Clone size is shown for a subset of rows, as once, few, many or a class of expanded clone.

TRBV25-1	TRBJ2-3	-	-	CASSLGYPTDTQYF	TGTGCCAGCAGCCTGGGGTATCCGACAGATACGCAGTATTTT
TRBV29-1	TRBJ1-1	few	-	CSVDNRMNTEAFF	TGCAGCGTTGACAATCGGATGAACACTGAAGCTTTCTTT
TRBV27	TRBJ2-5	-	TRBD2	CASSSPTSGGKETQYF	TGTGCCAGCAGTTCCCCGACTAGCGGGGGAAAAGAGACCCAGTACTTC
TRBV21-1	TRBJ2-7	few	-	CASSHPGLAYEQYF	TGTGCCAGCAGCCATCCGGGGTTAGCCTACGAGCAGTACTTC
TRBV5-1	TRBJ1-2	-	-	CASSLLGENGYTF	TGCGCCAGCAGCTTGCTTGGGGAGAATGGCTACACCTTC
TRBV4-1	TRBJ2-1	-	TRBD2	CASSQELARGGLYNEQFF	TGCGCCAGCAGCCAAGAATTGGCGCGGGGGGGCCTCTACAATGAGCAGTTCTTC
TRBV15	TRBJ2-7	few	-	CATSREWGHEQYF	TGTGCCACCAGCAGAGAATGGGGTCACGAGCAGTACTTC
TRBV5-1	TRBJ2-2	few	-	CASSLEGGPRSNTGELFF	TGCGCCAGCAGCTTGGAGGGGGGGCCGAGGTCGAACACCGGGGAGCTGTTTTTT
TRBV7-2	TRBJ2-1	-	TRBD2	CASSYPGAGGSYNEQFF	TGTGCCAGCAGCTACCCCGGGGCGGGGGGGTCCTACAATGAGCAGTTCTTC
TRBV3-1	TRBJ2-2	few	TRBD1	CASSQRTGSGTGELFF	TGTGCCAGCAGCCAAAGGACAGGGTCGGGCACCGGGGAGCTGTTTTTT
TRBV6-2/TRBV6-3	TRBJ2-1	few	TRBD1	CASSYPTYMEQGMGWDEQFF	TGTGCCAGCAGTTACCCTACGTACATGGAACAGGGGATGGGTTGGGATGAGCAGTTCTTC
TRBV29-1	TRBJ2-7	few	-	CSVAGGLSSYEQYF	TGCAGCGTTGCGGGCGGCTTAAGCTCCTACGAGCAGTACTTC
TRBV20-1	TRBJ2-7	many	-	CSAYGSYEQYF	TGCAGTGCTTACGGCTCCTACGAGCAGTACTTC
TRBV12-5	TRBJ2-2	-	-	CASALHGELFF	TGTGCTAGTGCCCTTCACGGGGAGCTGTTTTTT
TRBV5-1	TRBJ1-2	few	-	CASSLGQADYGYTF	TGCGCCAGCAGCTTGGGCCAGGCGGACTATGGCTACACCTTC
TRBV18	TRBJ2-3	-	-	CASSPPAAQHTQYF	TGTGCCAGCTCACCCCCCGCGGCCCAGCATACGCAGTATTTT
TRBV20-1	TRBJ2-3	few	-	CSARRGPATDTQYF	TGCAGTGCTAGACGCGGACCAGCCACAGATACGCAGTATTTT
TRBV5-1	TRBJ2-4	many	TRBD2	CASSFHSGTAKNIQYF	TGCGCCAGCAGCTTCCATAGCGGGACAGCCAAAAACATTCAGTACTTC
TRBV4-1	TRBJ2-5	-	-	CASSQTGSAGYQETQYF	TGCGCCAGCAGCCAAACGGGGTCCGCCGGGTACCAAGAGACCCAGTACTTC
TRBV7-7	TRBJ2-1	few	-	CASSLRRPGDEQFF	TGTGCCAGCAGCTTACGGCGGCCGGGGGATGAGCAGTTCTTC
TRBV7-2	TRBJ2-7	-	-	CASSLEGGGPYEQYF	TGTGCCAGCAGCTTAGAGGGGGGGGGACCCTACGAGCAGTACTTC
TRBV6-5	TRBJ2-3	few	-	CASRGATDTQYF	TGTGCCAGCAGGGGGGCCACAGATACGCAGTATTTT
TRBV5-1	TRBJ2-1	many	-	CASSETGGSYNEQFF	TGCGCCAGCAGCGAAACCGGGGGCTCCTACAATGAGCAGTTCTTC
TRBV7-9	TRBJ2-3	once	TRBD2	CASSWGGFTDTQYF	TGTGCCAGCAGCTGGGGGGGGTTCACAGATACGCAGTATTTT
TRBV7-9	TRBJ1-5	-	TRBD1	CASSLQTGGEQPQHF	TGTGCCAGCAGCCTGCAGACAGGGGGCGAACAGCCCCAGCATTTT
TRBV15	TRBJ1-2	few	-	CATSRDSRVGYGYTF	TGTGCCACCAGCAGAGACAGCAGGGTGGGATATGGCTACACCTTC
TRBV5-6	TRBJ1-1	-	-	CASGPGLIWGEAFF	TGTGCCAGCGGCCCCGGGCTAATCTGGGGTGAAGCTTTCTTT
TRBV12-3/TRBV12-4	TRBJ2-2	few	TRBD2	CASSPLAGADTGELFF	TGTGCCAGCAGTCCTCTTGCGGGAGCGGACACCGGGGAGCTGTTTTTT
TRBV29-1	TRBJ2-7	many	TRBD2	CSAEVSGSATYEQYF	TGCAGCGCTGAAGTTAGCGGGAGCGCCACCTACGAGCAGTACTTC
TRBV20-1	TRBJ2-7	-	-	CSASSGTSPAEQYF	TGCAGTGCTAGCTCTGGAACTAGTCCGGCCGAGCAGTACTTC
TRBV6-1	TRBJ1-2	-	-	CASRTDSNYGYTF	TGTGCCAGCAGAACAGACTCTAACTATGGCTACACCTTC
TRBV10-2	TRBJ1-1	few	-	CASSDGGNTEAFF	TGCGCCAGCAGTGACGGCGGAAACACTGAAGCTTTCTTT
TRBV20-1	TRBJ2-1	-	-	CSASDRYNEQFF	TGCAGTGCTTCGGACAGATACAATGAGCAGTTCTTC
TRBV30	TRBJ2-7	few	-	CAWSQDRISEQYF	TGTGCCTGGAGTCAAGACAGGATCTCCGAGCAGTACTTC
TRBV20-1	TRBJ1-2	-	-	CSARVRGAAYGYTF	TGCAGTGCTAGAGTGCGAGGGGCGGCCTATGGCTACACCTTC
TRBV7-8	TRBJ2-3	-	-	CASSLDGGSAPPDTQYF	TGTGCCAGCAGCCTTGACGGGGGTAGCGCGCCGCCAGATACGCAGTATTTT
TRBV11-3	TRBJ1-1	few	-	CASSLEGFGTEAFF	TGTGCCAGCAGCTTAGAAGGGTTCGGCACTGAAGCTTTCTTT
TRBV25-1	TRBJ2-5	few	-	CASSKFRGGAETQYF	TGTGCCAGCAGCAAATTTAGAGGGGGGGCGGAGACCCAGTACTTC
TRBV7-9	TRBJ2-3	many	-	CAGGPGSLAQYF	TGTGCCGGAGGACCGGGTTCCCTTGCGCAGTATTTT
TRBV27	TRBJ1-2	few	TRBD1	CASSGQGYYGYTF	TGTGCCAGCAGCGGACAGGGATACTATGGCTACACCTTC
TRBV29-1	TRBJ1-1	-	-	CSVGRGGWPEAFF	TGCAGCGTCGGGAGGGGGGGATGGCCTGAAGCTTTCTTT
TRBV10-3	TRBJ2-5	-	TRBD2	CAISGTSGRAGGQETQYF	TGTGCCATCAGTGGGACTAGCGGGAGGGCCGGAGGGCAAGAGACCCAGTACTTC